The rows below give T cell receptor beta chains drawn from one sample of a study of cytomegalovirus exposure and HLA in healthy donors. Data came from immunoSEQ multiplex PCR; TCRdb stores just in-frame clones and leaves some out. This sample has 100,000 to 120,000 clones, with around four fifths found just once. The sample was PBMCs. These receptor sequences come from a man younger than 45 in good health and CMV-seropositive. Each CDR3 is given with its conserved first and last residue. Each record gives: J gene, V gene, clone size, D gene, CDR3 DNA, CDR3 protein. The D gene is left open where the match is weak. Only some rows state a clone size, as once, few, many or a class for expanded clones.

TRBJ2-3,TRBV7-2,.,TRBD2,TGTGCCAGCGCGATCCTGACTAGCCGGGCGACGGGAGATACGCAGTATTTT,CASAILTSRATGDTQYF
TRBJ2-7,TRBV27,once,TRBD1,TGTGCCAGCAGTTACGGACAGGGGGCTTACGAGCAGTACTTC,CASSYGQGAYEQYF
TRBJ2-5,TRBV2,once,.,TGTGCCAGCAGTGAGCGGTCTCGTGGGGGGAAAAAAGAGACCCAGTACTTC,CASSERSRGGKKETQYF
TRBJ2-2,TRBV7-8,.,TRBD2,TGTGCCAGCAGCGAAAGAGCGGGGGGGGGCACCGGGGAGCTGTTTTTT,CASSERAGGGTGELFF
TRBJ1-5,TRBV11-2,.,.,TGTGCCAGCAGCTTAAAGGCGGATCAGCCCCAGCATTTT,CASSLKADQPQHF
TRBJ1-2,TRBV5-6,.,.,TGTGCCAGCAGCTTTTACCGCTACCCTAACTATGGCTACACCTTC,CASSFYRYPNYGYTF
TRBJ2-1,TRBV6-1,.,TRBD1,TGTGCCAGCAGGCGTTTTCAGACAGGGAGCAGCGAGCAGTTCTTC,CASRRFQTGSSEQFF
TRBJ2-5,TRBV30,.,.,TGTGCCGCGAGGCCCCGGTCCCAAGAGACCCAGTACTTC,CAARPRSQETQYF
TRBJ2-7,TRBV7-9,.,TRBD1,TGTGCCAGCAACCGATTGGAGGACAGGTACTACGAGCAGTACTTC,CASNRLEDRYYEQYF
TRBJ2-7,TRBV19,.,TRBD1,TGTGCCAGTAGTATAGGAGGGGGCAACGAGCAGTACTTC,CASSIGGGNEQYF